The TCR beta chain under discussion was sequenced for a study of blood T cell repertoires in COVID-19. In the study overall: T cells, B-cell-depleted T cells, or PBMCs provided the cDNA or gDNA that served as material.

Per the original data handling: Amplification of reference gene primers provided the estimated nucleated cell counts. Method: immunoSEQ multiplex PCR; TCRdb's copy keeps in-frame clones and lacks some. Clone size and the V and J calls come from that table; the DNA yielded D and trimming. The sample has 650,000 to 800,000 clones, about 90% seen once. CDR3 length equals 17 residues. The ends were cut back, 5 bases at V and 6 bases at J, with 26 bases in the middle. Germline loops: CDR1 SQVTM, CDR2 ANQGSEA. The chain links TRBV29-1 to TRBJ2-1; weak D call: TRBD2 (6 bases). The sequencing input was peripheral blood. This clonotype was obtained from a woman aged 18 to 35 with acute or convalescent COVID-19. The CDR3 region has the DNA TGCAGCGTTCCGAGGATCTTTGGCGGTCGGGGGTTCAATGAGCAGTTCTTC. It specifies CSVPRIFGGRGFNEQFF.